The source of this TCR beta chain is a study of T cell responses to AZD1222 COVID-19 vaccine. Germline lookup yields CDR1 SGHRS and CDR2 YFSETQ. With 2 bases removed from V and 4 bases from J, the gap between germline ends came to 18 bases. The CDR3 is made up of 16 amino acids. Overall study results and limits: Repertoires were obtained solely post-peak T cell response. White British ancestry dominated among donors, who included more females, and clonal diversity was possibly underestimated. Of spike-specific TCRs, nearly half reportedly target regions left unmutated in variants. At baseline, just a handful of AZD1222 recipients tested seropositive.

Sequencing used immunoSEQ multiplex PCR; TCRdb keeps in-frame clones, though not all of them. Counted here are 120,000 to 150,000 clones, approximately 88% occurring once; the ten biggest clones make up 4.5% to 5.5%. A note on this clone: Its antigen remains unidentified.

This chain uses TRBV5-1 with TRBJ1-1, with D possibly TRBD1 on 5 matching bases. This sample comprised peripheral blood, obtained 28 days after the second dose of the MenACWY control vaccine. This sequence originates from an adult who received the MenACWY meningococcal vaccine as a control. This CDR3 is CASSFGAGLGGTEAFF. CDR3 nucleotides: TGCGCCAGCAGCTTCGGGGCAGGGCTGGGGGGCACTGAAGCTTTCTTT.